This TCR beta chain was captured by sequencing in a study of response to subunit inactivated influenza vaccine. General study results and limits: Authors suggested each seasonal influenza vaccination recruits few new T cells.

Germline-derived CDR1 and CDR2 are MDHEN and SYDVKM. With 5 bases removed from V and 10 bases from J, the gap between germline ends came to 12 bases. The CDR3 totals 12 residues. In regard to this clonotype: The antigen is unknown.

A single record per CDR3 protein comes from TCRdb applying MiXCR to the RT-PCR reads. This sample has under 200,000 distinct CDR3 sequences; roughly 10% occur once, and the top ten carry about a third. This sequence joins TRBV28 and TRBJ2-1, with a weak D call TRBD2 (5 bases). The sequence was obtained from a man aged 45 to 75 who received an inactivated influenza vaccine. Sequenced here: CD8+ T cells sorted from PBMCs, sampled 23 months after vaccination. This chain's CDR3 is CASSQGSGEQFF. CDR3 sequence (DNA): TGTGCCAGCAGTCAAGGGTCGGGGGAGCAGTTCTTC.